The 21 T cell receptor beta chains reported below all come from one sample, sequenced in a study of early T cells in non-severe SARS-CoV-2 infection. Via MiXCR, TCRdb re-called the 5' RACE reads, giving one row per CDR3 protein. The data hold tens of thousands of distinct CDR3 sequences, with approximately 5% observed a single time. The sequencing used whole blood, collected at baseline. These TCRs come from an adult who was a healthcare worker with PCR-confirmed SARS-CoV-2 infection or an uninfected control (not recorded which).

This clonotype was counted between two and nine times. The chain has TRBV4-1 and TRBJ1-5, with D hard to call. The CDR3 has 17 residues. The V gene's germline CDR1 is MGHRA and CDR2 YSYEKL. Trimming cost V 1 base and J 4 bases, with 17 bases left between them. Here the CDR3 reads CASSQGSVHTRNQPQHF. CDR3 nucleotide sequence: TGCGCCAGCAGCCAAGGTAGCGTGCACACCCGAAATCAGCCCCAGCATTTT.

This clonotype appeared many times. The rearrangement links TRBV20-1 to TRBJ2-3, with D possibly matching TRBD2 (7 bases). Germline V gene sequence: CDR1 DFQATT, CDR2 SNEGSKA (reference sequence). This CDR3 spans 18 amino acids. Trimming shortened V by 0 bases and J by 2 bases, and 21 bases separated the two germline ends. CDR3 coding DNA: TGCAGTGCTAGAGATTGGAGGGGGGAGGGTCGGGACACAGATACGCAGTATTTT. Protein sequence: CSARDWRGEGRDTDTQYF.

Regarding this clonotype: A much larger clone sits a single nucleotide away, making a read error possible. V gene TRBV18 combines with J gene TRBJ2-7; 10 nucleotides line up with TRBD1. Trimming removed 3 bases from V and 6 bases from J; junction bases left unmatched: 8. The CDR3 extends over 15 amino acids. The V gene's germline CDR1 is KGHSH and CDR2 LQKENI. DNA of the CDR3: TGTGCCAGCTCACCCGGTCTCGGGACAGGGGCCGAGCAGTACTTC. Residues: CASSPGLGTGAEQYF.

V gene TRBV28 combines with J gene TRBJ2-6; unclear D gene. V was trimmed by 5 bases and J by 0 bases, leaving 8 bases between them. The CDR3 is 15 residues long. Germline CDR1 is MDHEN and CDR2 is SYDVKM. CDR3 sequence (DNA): TGTGCCAGCAGTGTGACGGGCTCTGGGGCCAACGTCCTGACTTTC. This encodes CASSVTGSGANVLTF.

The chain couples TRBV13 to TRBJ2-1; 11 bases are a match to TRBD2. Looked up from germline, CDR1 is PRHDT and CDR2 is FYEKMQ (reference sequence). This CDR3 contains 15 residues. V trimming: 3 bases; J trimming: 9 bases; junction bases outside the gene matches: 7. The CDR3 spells CASSLGTSGHGEQFF. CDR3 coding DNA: TGTGCCAGCAGCTTGGGGACTAGCGGTCACGGTGAGCAGTTCTTC.

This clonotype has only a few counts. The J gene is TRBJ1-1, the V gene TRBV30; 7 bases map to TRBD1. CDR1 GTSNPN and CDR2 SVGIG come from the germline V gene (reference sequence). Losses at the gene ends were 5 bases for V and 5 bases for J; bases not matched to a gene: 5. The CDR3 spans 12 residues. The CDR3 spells CAWDRVGTEAFF. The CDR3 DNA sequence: TGTGCCTGGGACAGGGTGGGAACTGAAGCTTTCTTT. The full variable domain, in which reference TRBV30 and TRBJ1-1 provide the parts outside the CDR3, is SQTIHQWPATLVQPVGSPLSLECTVEGTSNPNLYWYRQAAGRGLQLLFYSVGIGQISSEVPQNLSASRPQDRQFILSSKKLLLSDSGFYLCAWDRVGTEAFFGQGTRLTVV.

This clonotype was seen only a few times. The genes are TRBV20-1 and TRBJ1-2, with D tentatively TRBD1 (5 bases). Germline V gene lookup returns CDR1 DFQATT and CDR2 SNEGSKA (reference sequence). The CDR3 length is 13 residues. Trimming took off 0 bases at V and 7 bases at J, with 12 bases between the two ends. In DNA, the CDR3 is TGCAGTGCTAGAGATCCCCGGACATCTGGCTACACCTTC. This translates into CSARDPRTSGYTF.

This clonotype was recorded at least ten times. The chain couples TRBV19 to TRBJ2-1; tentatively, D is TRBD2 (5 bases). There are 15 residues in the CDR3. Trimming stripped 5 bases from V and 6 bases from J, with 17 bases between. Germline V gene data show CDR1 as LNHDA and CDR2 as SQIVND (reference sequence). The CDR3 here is CASSPSAERVNEQFF. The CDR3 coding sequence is TGTGCCAGTAGTCCCTCAGCGGAGAGGGTCAATGAGCAGTTCTTC.

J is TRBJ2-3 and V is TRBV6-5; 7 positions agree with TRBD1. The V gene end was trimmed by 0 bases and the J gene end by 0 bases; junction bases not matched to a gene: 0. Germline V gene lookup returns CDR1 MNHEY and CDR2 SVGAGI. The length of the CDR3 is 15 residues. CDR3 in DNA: TGTGCCAGCAGTTACTCCAGGGGGAGCACAGATACGCAGTATTTT. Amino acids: CASSYSRGSTDTQYF.

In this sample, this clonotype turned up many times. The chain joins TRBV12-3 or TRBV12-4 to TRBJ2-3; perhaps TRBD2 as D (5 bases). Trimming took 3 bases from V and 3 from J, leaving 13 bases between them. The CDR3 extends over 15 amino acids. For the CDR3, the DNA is TGTGCCAGCAGTTTTGGATCACGGGGTACAGATACGCAGTATTTT. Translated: CASSFGSRGTDTQYF.

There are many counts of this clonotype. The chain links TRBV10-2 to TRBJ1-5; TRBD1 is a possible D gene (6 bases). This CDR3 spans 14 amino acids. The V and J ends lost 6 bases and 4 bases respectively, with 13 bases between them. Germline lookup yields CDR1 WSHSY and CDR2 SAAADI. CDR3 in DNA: TGCGCCAGCAGCAAGGACAGCTCTAATCAGCCCCAGCATTTT. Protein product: CASSKDSSNQPQHF.

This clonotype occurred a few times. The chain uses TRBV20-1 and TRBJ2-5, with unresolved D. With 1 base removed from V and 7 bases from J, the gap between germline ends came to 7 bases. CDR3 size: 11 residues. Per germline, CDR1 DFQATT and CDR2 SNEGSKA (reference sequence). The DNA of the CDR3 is TGCAGTGCTAGAGGCCCTCGGACCCAGTACTTC. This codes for CSARGPRTQYF.

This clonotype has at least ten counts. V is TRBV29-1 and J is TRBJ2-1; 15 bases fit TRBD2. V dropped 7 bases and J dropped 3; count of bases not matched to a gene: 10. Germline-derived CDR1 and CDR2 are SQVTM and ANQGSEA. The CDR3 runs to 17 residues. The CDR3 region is CSGTGTSGRRGYNEQFF. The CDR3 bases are TGCAGCGGAACCGGGACTAGCGGGAGGCGGGGCTACAATGAGCAGTTCTTC.

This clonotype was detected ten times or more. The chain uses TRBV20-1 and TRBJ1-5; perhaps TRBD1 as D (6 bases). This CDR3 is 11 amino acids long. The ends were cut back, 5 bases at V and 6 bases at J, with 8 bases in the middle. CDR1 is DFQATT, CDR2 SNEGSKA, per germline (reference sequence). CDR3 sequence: CSAARGQPQHF. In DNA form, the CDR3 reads TGCAGTGCTGCCAGGGGTCAGCCCCAGCATTTT.

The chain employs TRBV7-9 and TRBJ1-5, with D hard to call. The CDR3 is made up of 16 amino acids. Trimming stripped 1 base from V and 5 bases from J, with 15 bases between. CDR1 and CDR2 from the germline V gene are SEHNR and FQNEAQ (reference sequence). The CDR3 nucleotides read TGTGCCAGCAGCTTAGGAGGCGGAGGGATTCATCAGCCCCAGCATTTT. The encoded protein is CASSLGGGGIHQPQHF.

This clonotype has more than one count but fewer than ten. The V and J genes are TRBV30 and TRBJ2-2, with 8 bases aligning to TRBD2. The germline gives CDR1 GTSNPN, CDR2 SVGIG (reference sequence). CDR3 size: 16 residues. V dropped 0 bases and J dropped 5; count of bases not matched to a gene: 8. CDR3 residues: CAWSVLRGRRTGELFF. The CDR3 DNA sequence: TGTGCCTGGAGTGTACTACGCGGGAGGCGGACCGGGGAGCTGTTTTTT.

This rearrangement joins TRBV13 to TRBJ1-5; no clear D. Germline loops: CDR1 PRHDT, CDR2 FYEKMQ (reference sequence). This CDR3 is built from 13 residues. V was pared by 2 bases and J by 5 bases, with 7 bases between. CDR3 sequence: CASSLNLDQPQHF. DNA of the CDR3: TGTGCCAGCAGCTTAAATCTAGATCAGCCCCAGCATTTT.

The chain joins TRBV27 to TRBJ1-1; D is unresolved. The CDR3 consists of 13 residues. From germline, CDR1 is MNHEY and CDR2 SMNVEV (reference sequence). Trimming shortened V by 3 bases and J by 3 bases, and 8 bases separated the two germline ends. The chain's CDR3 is CASSFKRYTEAFF. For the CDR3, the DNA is TGTGCCAGCAGTTTTAAAAGGTACACTGAAGCTTTCTTT.

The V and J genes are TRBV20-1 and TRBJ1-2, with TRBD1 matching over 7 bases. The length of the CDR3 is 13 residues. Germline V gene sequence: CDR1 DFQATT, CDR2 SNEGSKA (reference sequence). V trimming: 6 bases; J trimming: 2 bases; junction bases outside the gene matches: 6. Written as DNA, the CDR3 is TGCAGTGCCCCCCTACAGGGGAACTATGGCTACACCTTC. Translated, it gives CSAPLQGNYGYTF.

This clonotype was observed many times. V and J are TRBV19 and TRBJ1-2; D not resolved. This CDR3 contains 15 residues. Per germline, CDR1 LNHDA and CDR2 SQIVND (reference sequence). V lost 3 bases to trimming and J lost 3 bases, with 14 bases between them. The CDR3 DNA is TGTGCCAGTAGTATCGGTCGGGGTGTGGACTATGGCTACACCTTC. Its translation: CASSIGRGVDYGYTF.

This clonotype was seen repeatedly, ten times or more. The CDR3 region has the DNA TGTGCCAGCAGTCCTCACTACGAGCAGTACTTC. Translation: CASSPHYEQYF. V is TRBV28 and J is TRBJ2-7; no definite D call. The CDR3 consists of 11 residues. The germline gives CDR1 MDHEN, CDR2 SYDVKM. V lost 5 bases and J 3 bases, leaving 5 bases between the germline ends.